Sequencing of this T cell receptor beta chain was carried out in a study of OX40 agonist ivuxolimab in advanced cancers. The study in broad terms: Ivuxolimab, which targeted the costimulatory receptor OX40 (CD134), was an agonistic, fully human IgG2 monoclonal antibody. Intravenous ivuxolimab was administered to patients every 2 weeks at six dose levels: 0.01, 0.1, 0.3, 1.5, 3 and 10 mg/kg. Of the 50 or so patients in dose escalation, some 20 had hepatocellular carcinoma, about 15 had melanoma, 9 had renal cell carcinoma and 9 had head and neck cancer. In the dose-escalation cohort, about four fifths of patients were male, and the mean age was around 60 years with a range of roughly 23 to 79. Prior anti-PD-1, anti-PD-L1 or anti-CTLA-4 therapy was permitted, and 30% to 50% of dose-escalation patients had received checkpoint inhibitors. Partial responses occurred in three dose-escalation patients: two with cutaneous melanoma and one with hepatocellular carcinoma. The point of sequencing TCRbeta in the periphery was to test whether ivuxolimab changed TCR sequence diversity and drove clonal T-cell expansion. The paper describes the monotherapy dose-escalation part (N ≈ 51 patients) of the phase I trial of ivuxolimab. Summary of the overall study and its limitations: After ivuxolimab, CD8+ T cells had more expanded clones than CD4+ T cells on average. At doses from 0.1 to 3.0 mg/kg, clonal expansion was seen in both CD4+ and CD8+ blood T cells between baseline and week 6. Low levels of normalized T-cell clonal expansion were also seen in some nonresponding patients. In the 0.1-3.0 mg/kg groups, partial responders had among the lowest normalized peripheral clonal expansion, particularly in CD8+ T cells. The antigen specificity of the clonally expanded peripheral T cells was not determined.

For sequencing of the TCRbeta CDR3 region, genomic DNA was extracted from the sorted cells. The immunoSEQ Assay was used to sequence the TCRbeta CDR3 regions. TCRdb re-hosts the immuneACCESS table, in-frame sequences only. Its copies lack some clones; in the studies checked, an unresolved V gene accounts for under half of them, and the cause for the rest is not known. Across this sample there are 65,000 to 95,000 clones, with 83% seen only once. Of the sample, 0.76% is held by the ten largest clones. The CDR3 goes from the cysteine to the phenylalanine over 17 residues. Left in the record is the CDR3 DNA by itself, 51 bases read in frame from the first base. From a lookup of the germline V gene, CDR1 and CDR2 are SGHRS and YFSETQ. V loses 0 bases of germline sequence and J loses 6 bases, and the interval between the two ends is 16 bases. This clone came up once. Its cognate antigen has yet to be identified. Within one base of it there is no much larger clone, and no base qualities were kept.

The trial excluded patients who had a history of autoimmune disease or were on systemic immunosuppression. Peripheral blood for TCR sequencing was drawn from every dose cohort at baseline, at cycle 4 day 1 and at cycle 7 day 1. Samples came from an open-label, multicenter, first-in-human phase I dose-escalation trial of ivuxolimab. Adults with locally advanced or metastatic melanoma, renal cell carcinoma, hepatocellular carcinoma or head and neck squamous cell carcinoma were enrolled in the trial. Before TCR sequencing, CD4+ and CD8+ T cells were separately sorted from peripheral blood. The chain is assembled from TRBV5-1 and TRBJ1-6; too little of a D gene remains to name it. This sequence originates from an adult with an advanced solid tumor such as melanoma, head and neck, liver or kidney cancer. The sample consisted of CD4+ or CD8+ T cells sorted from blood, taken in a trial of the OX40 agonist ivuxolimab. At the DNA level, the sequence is TGCGCCAGCAGCTTGGGGGAACCCGGCAGAATTAATTCACCCCTCCACTTT. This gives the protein CASSLGEPGRINSPLHF. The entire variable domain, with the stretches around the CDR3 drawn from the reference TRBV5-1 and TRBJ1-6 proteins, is KAGVTQTPRYLIKTRGQQVTLSCSPISGHRSVSWYQQTPGQGLQFLFEYFSETQRNKGNFPGRFSGRQFSNSRSEMNVSTLELGDSALYLCASSLGEPGRINSPLHFGNGTRLTVT.